Sequencing of this T cell receptor beta chain was carried out in a study of human T cells and chemical hapten exposure. Study observations and caveats: With DPC sensitization, TCRs exceeding 1 in 1000 frequency showed no change.

This clonotype has more than one count but fewer than ten. Antigen specificity is unknown. Unique molecular identifiers were attached to individual cDNA molecules within the library. Each CDR3 protein is one row after TCRdb ran MiXCR on the RACE reads. This repertoire shows about 190,000 distinct CDR3 sequences, more than 20% found once; its top ten account for about 2.3%. V dropped 1 base and J dropped 7; count of bases not matched to a gene: 8. The germline V gene has CDR1 SGHNT and CDR2 YENEEA. This CDR3 comprises 16 residues. Time point here: patch test 3, about 24 weeks after DPC sensitization. The treatment: therapeutic diphenylcyclopropenone sensitization with weekly scalp DPC.

The source material was whole blood, sampled in connection with sensitization to the hapten diphenylcyclopropenone (DPC). This receptor was taken from a woman in her thirties or forties with alopecia areata. Some clones in this sample may be carry-over from other donors' samples. The rearrangement links TRBV11-3 to TRBJ2-1; 9 nucleotides agree with TRBD1. CDR3 protein: CASSLATTGGSNEQFF. The CDR3 DNA reads TGTGCCAGCAGCTTAGCGACGACAGGGGGTTCGAATGAGCAGTTCTTC. The full variable domain, completed using reference TRBV11-3 and TRBJ2-1, is EAGVVQSPRYKIIEKKQPVAFWCNPISGHNTLYWYLQNLGQGPELLIRYENEEAVDDSQLPKDRFSAERLKGVDSTLKIQPAELGDSAVYLCASSLATTGGSNEQFFGPGTRLTVL.